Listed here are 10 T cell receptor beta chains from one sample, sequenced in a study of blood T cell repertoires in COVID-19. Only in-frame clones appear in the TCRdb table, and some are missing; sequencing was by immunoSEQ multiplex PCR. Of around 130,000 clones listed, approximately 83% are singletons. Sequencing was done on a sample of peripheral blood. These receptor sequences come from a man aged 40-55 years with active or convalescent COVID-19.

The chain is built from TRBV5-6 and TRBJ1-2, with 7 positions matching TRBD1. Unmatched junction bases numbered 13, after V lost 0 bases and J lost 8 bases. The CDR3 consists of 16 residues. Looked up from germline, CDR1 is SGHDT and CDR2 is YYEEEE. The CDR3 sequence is CASSLAGLGTVWGYTF. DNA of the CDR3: TGTGCCAGCAGCTTGGCAGGTCTGGGGACAGTGTGGGGCTACACCTTC.

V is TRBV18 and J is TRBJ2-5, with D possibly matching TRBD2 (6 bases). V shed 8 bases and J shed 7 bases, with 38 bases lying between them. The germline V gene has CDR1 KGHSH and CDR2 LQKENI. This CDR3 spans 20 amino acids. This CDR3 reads CASQLLVEPGFGPRLGTQYF. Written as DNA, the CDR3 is TGTGCCAGCCAACTTTTGGTTGAGCCAGGGTTCGGCCCCCGACTAGGGACCCAGTACTTC.

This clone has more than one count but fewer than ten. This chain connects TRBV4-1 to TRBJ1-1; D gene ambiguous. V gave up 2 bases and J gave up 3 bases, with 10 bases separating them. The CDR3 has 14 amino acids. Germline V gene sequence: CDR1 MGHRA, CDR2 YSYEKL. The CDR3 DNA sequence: TGCGCCAGCAGCCAATTGCCGGGTGACACTGAAGCTTTCTTT. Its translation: CASSQLPGDTEAFF.

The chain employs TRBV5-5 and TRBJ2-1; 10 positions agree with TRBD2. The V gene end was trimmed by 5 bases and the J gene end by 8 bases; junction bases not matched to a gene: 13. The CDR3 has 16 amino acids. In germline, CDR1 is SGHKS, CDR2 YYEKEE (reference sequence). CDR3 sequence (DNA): TGTGCCAGCAGGTCTGGGGTCGGGACTAGCGATCATGAGCAGTTCTTC. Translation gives CASRSGVGTSDHEQFF. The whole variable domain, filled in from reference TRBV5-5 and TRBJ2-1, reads DAGVTQSPTHLIKTRGQQVTLRCSPISGHKSVSWYQQVLGQGPQFIFQYYEKEERGRGNFPDRFSARQFPNYSSELNVNALLLGDSALYLCASRSGVGTSDHEQFFGPGTRLTVL.

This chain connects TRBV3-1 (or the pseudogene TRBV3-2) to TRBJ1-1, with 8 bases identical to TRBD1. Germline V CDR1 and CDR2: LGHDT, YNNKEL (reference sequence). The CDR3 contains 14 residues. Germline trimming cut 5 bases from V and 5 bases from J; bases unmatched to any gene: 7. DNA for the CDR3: TGTGCCAGCAGCTTTGGACAGGGAGAGACTGAAGCTTTCTTT. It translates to CASSFGQGETEAFF.

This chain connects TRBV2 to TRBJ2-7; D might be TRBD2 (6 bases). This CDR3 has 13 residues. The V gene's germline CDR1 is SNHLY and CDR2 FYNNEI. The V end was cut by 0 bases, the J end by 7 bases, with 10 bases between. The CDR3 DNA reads TGTGCCAGCAGTGAAGCGCCGGCGGGGGAGCAGTACTTC. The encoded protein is CASSEAPAGEQYF.

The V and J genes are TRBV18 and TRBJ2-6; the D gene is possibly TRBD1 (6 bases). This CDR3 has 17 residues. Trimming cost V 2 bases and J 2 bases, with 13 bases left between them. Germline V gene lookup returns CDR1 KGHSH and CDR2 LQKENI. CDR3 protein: CASSPSSGAAGANVLTF. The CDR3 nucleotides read TGTGCCAGCTCACCAAGTTCAGGGGCCGCTGGGGCCAACGTCCTGACTTTC.

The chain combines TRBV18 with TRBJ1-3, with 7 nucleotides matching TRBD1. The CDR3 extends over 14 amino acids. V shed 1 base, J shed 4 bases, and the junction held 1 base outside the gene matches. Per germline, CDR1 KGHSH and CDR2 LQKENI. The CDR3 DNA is TGTGCCAGCTCACCACTGGACAGGGGAAACACCATATATTTT. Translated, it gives CASSPLDRGNTIYF.

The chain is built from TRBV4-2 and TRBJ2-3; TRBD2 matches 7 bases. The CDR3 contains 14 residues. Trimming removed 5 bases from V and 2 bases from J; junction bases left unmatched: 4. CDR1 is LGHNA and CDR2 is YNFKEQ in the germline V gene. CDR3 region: CASSNRDYTDTQYF. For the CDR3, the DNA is TGTGCCAGCAGCAACCGGGACTACACAGATACGCAGTATTTT.

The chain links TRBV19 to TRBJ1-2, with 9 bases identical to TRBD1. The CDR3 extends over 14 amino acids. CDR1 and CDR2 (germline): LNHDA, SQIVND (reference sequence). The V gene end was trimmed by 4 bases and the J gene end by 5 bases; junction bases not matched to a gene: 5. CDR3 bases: TGTGCCAGTAGTAAGGGGGACAGGGAATATGGCTACACCTTC. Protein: CASSKGDREYGYTF.